A single sample is the source of the 23 T cell receptor beta chains below, sequenced in a study of regulatory T cells in long-lasting Graves disease. The time point denotes: persistent/refractory GD, antithyroid drugs over 5 years with positive TRAb. There was RNA extracted from PBMCs, and the TCR library was made from it. Arm-PCR of CDR3 regions with iRepertoire HTBI primers generated TCR beta libraries. TCRdb re-called the multiplex PCR reads with MiXCR, one entry per CDR3 protein. This sample carries some 450,000 distinct CDR3 sequences, less than 25% of them seen once, and the ten largest clones take around 24%. This specimen was peripheral blood mononuclear cells (PBMCs), taken when the disease was refractory, from a patient treated with antithyroid drugs. All receptors come from a female donor with Graves disease.

This clonotype was picked up a small number of times. This chain connects TRBV30 to TRBJ2-5; 8 bases line up with TRBD1. CDR1 is GTSNPN and CDR2 is SVGIG in the germline V gene (reference sequence). The ends lost 5 bases at V and 2 bases at J; junction bases unmatched: 7. This CDR3 is 14 amino acids long. Here the CDR3 reads CAWSTGGAQETQYF. The CDR3 region has the DNA TGTGCCTGGTCCACAGGGGGTGCACAAGAGACCCAGTACTTC.

The rearrangement joins TRBV6-1 to TRBJ2-7; TRBD1 might be the D (6 bases). CDR3 length: 14 amino acids. V lost 6 bases, J lost 3 bases, and 15 bases lay in between. Per germline, CDR1 MNHNS and CDR2 SASEGT. CDR3 in amino acids: CASRDPARGYEQYF. The CDR3 DNA reads TGTGCCAGCAGGGATCCCGCCAGGGGCTACGAGCAGTACTTC.

A remark on this clonotype: A much larger clone is a single base away; this may be a read error. The V gene is TRBV15, the J gene TRBJ2-7; 8 nucleotides match TRBD1. CDR1 is LNHNV, CDR2 YYDKDF, per germline (reference sequence). V was clipped by 8 bases and J by 2 bases; unmatched bases: 11. The CDR3 runs to 15 residues. In DNA, the CDR3 is TGTGCCACCGCCCAGGGGGCTGCTAAACCCTACGAGCAGTACTTC. Its translation: CATAQGAAKPYEQYF.

This clonotype was found many times. The V gene is TRBV11-2, the J gene TRBJ1-3; 9 bases are a match to TRBD1. The J segment lost 3 bases and the V segment lost 6 bases, leaving 9 bases of the junction unmatched. There are 16 residues in the CDR3. Germline CDR1 is SGHAT and CDR2 is FQNNGV. The CDR3 sequence: CASRMIQGAGGNTIYF. CDR3 coding DNA: TGTGCCAGCAGAATGATACAGGGGGCAGGTGGAAACACCATATATTTT.

The chain has TRBV19 and TRBJ1-5; D is uncertain. Trimming took 7 bases from V and 4 from J, leaving 17 bases between them. This CDR3 region has 15 residues. Germline values: CDR1 LNHDA, CDR2 SQIVND (reference sequence). CDR3 bases: TGTGCCAGTATATCAGGATCTCTACAGAATCAGCCCCAGCATTTT. It codes for CASISGSLQNQPQHF.

This clonotype was counted many times. This sequence joins TRBV12-3 or TRBV12-4 and TRBJ1-1, with TRBD1 matching over 12 bases. V shed 6 bases and J 4 bases; nucleotides not matched to a gene: 3. The CDR3 is made up of 14 amino acids. Here the CDR3 DNA reads TGTGCCAGCAGCGGGACAGGGGGCTTCACTGAAGCTTTCTTT. This encodes CASSGTGGFTEAFF.

Ten or more counts support this clonotype. The rearrangement uses TRBV7-2 and TRBJ2-7; 13 bases map to TRBD2. The CDR3 has 16 amino acids. After removal of 1 base from V and 4 bases from J, the junction contained 4 bases not matched to a gene. CDR1 SGHTA and CDR2 FQGNSA come from the germline V gene. The CDR3 loop is CASSLELAGGPYEQYF. The CDR3 DNA is TGTGCCAGCAGCTTAGAACTAGCGGGAGGGCCGTACGAGCAGTACTTC.

As to this clonotype: Sequence at one end of the junction differs from germline and may be a read error. The genes are TRBV7-2 and TRBJ2-1, with 14 bases matching TRBD2. The CDR3 has 17 residues. Germline V gene sequence: CDR1 SGHTA, CDR2 FQGNSA. CDR3 protein: CAGSRQGLAGGVNEQFF. CDR3 DNA: TGTGCCGGCAGCCGACAAGGACTAGCGGGAGGAGTGAATGAGCAGTTCTTC.

A few counts support this clonotype. The gene calls are TRBV29-1 and TRBJ2-2, with a weak D call TRBD1 (5 bases). Trimming took off 6 bases at V and 2 bases at J, with 13 bases between the two ends. The CDR3 runs 14 residues. The V gene's germline CDR1 is SQVTM and CDR2 ANQGSEA. CDR3 loop: CSVGKGSNTGELFF. The CDR3 bases are TGCAGCGTGGGAAAGGGGTCTAACACCGGGGAGCTGTTTTTT.

This clonotype was detected a few times. The chain recombines TRBV20-1 with TRBJ1-5; D is unclear. Between the trimmed V and J ends, which lost 3 bases and 1 base, there was a span of 10 bases. The CDR3 has 14 residues. Germline CDR1 and CDR2: DFQATT and SNEGSKA (reference sequence). The CDR3 spells CSASGGMSNQPQHF. The CDR3 coding sequence is TGCAGTGCTAGTGGAGGGATGAGCAATCAGCCCCAGCATTTT.

This clonotype has just a few counts. The chain carries TRBV4-2 and TRBJ2-5, with 9 bases aligning to TRBD2. The CDR3 has 18 residues. The germline gives CDR1 LGHNA, CDR2 YNFKEQ. The trim removed 1 base at V and 0 bases at J, leaving 9 bases unmatched. The CDR3 bases are TGTGCCAGCAGCCAAGGTCGTGGAGCGGGAGGTCACCAAGAGACCCAGTACTTC. It yields the protein CASSQGRGAGGHQETQYF.

V is TRBV20-1 and J is TRBJ2-5; D gene uncertain. The CDR3 has 12 residues. Trimming left V 6 bases short and J 0 bases short, with 8 bases between. The germline CDR1 and CDR2 sequences are DFQATT and SNEGSKA (reference sequence). The CDR3 sequence is CSASSNQETQYF. The CDR3 nucleotides read TGCAGTGCCTCTTCGAACCAAGAGACCCAGTACTTC.

Only one count was recorded for this clonotype. The V call is TRBV28, the J call TRBJ1-2, with TRBD1 matching over 12 bases. CDR1 and CDR2 from the germline V gene are MDHEN and SYDVKM. There are 15 residues in the CDR3. The ends lost 10 bases at V and 4 bases at J; junction bases unmatched: 10. The CDR3 DNA reads TGTGCCATCTTCCGTGGGACAGGGGGCGGCTATGGCTACACCTTC. Its translation: CAIFRGTGGGYGYTF.

The sample holds many counts of this clonotype. The chain joins TRBV27 to TRBJ1-2; D unresolved. This CDR3 has 13 residues. In germline, CDR1 is MNHEY, CDR2 SMNVEV (reference sequence). Trimming pared 6 bases from V and 2 bases from J, leaving 10 bases between. The CDR3 here is CASRIDGNYGYTF. For the CDR3, the DNA is TGTGCCAGCAGAATCGACGGGAACTATGGCTACACCTTC.

This clonotype was seen more than once but under ten times. V gene TRBV30 combines with J gene TRBJ1-5, with 9 bases aligning to TRBD1. The CDR3 is 17 residues long. CDR1 is GTSNPN and CDR2 is SVGIG in the germline V gene (reference sequence). With V trimmed by 5 bases and J by 2 bases, 13 bases remained unmatched. This chain's CDR3 is CAWGDRVMDIGNQPQHF. In DNA, the CDR3 is TGTGCCTGGGGGGACAGGGTCATGGATATTGGCAATCAGCCCCAGCATTTT.

V is TRBV4-1 and J is TRBJ1-2, with a weak D call TRBD1 (6 bases). V was shortened by 0 bases and J by 7 bases, with 15 bases between the two germline ends. CDR1 is MGHRA and CDR2 is YSYEKL in the germline V gene. The CDR3 totals 15 residues. The CDR3 is CASSQDESGGGGYTF. Written as DNA, the CDR3 is TGCGCCAGCAGCCAAGATGAAAGTGGAGGGGGTGGCTACACCTTC.

This clonotype was found many times. CDR3: CASSGGGAELFYEQYF. The CDR3 coding sequence is TGTGCCAGCAGCGGCGGGGGGGCTGAGTTGTTCTACGAGCAGTACTTC. The rearrangement uses TRBV12-3 or TRBV12-4 and TRBJ2-7, with 9 positions matching TRBD2. Unmatched junction bases numbered 12, after V lost 6 bases and J lost 3 bases. The CDR3 contains 16 residues.

The chain recombines TRBV11-3 with TRBJ2-2; a possible D gene is TRBD1 (6 bases). This CDR3 contains 14 residues. Germline CDR1 is SGHNT and CDR2 is YENEEA. V dropped 6 bases and J dropped 7 bases, with 15 bases sitting between them. CDR3 residues: CASSPRGSNGELFF. CDR3 bases: TGTGCCAGCAGTCCCAGGGGCAGTAACGGGGAGCTGTTTTTT.

This clonotype was found many times. This sequence joins TRBV2 and TRBJ1-2; weak D call: TRBD1 (6 bases). This CDR3 is built from 15 residues. From germline, CDR1 is SNHLY and CDR2 FYNNEI. V was pared by 4 bases and J by 3 bases, with 15 bases between. The CDR3 coding sequence is TGTGCCAGCAGTGTAATCGGAGGGACATACTATGGCTACACCTTC. Its translation is CASSVIGGTYYGYTF. Full variable domain (missing parts from reference TRBV2 and TRBJ1-2): EPEVTQTPSHQVTQMGQEVILRCVPISNHLYFYWYRQILGQKVEFLVSFYNNEISEKSEIFDDQFSVERPDGSNFTLKIRSTKLEDSAMYFCASSVIGGTYYGYTFGSGTRLTVV.

This chain links TRBV7-6 with TRBJ2-5, with TRBD2 as a possible D gene (6 bases). Trimming took 5 bases from V and 6 from J, leaving 22 bases between them. CDR3 length equals 16 residues. Germline-derived CDR1 and CDR2 are SGHVS and FNYEAQ. CDR3 amino acids: CASSTTGGSGRQTQYF. The CDR3 DNA reads as TGTGCCAGCAGCACGACTGGGGGGAGCGGTCGACAGACCCAGTACTTC.

The chain has TRBV4-2 and TRBJ2-5; D unresolved. V was clipped by 0 bases and J by 6 bases, with 8 bases between them. This CDR3 spans 13 amino acids. Per the germline V gene, CDR1 is LGHNA and CDR2 is YNFKEQ. Written as DNA, the CDR3 is TGTGCCAGCAGCCAAGATCTGAAAAAGACCCAGTACTTC. Translation gives CASSQDLKKTQYF.

The sample holds one count of this clonotype. This clone may be a read error of a much larger clone one base away. The rearrangement links TRBV20-1 to TRBJ2-1; 9 bases map to TRBD2. J gave up 13 bases and V 1 base, and 14 bases lay outside the gene matches. Per germline, CDR1 DFQATT and CDR2 SNEGSKA (reference sequence). This CDR3 contains 15 residues. Written as DNA, the CDR3 is TGCAGTGCTAGAGGGGGTACCTGGACTAGCGAGACCCAGTTCTTC. Translating gives CSARGGTWTSETQFF.

The V gene is TRBV6-2 or TRBV6-3, the J gene TRBJ2-6; possible D gene TRBD1, 5 bases. The CDR3 covers 15 residues. The ends were cut back, 5 bases at V and 2 bases at J, with 10 bases in the middle. Germline CDR1 and CDR2: MNHEY and SVGEGT. The CDR3 DNA reads as TGTGCCAGCAGTACCAGGGTCGCTGGGGCCAACGTCCTGACTTTC. It codes for CASSTRVAGANVLTF.